This TCR beta chain was found in a study of T cells after yellow fever vaccination. Overall study context: The SMART-Seq v4 Ultra Low Input method served to prepare the low-cell-number fractions.

MiXCR was run by TCRdb on the 5' RACE reads, yielding one entry per CDR3 protein. This sample carries hundreds of thousands of distinct CDR3 sequences, roughly 3.5% of them seen once, and the ten largest clones take about 25%. Turning to this clonotype: As yet, its antigen is unknown.

Study results and caveats: Faster peaking, at day 5 versus 15, marked a secondary response that was weaker. Repertoires obtained by FACS sorting could include abundant clonotypes that entered as contaminants from the bulk population.

The origin of this receptor is a man aged 18 to 30 who received the YFV17D yellow fever vaccine. The sample here was PBMCs, taken on the day of the yellow fever booster vaccination.

The CDR3 DNA reads as TGTGCCAGCGGACAGGGGATTCGACAGATTTCACCCCTCCACTTT. It encodes CASGQGIRQISPLHF. This chain connects TRBV30 to TRBJ1-6; 9 bases match TRBD1. Germline V gives CDR1 GTSNPN, CDR2 SVGIG (reference sequence). There are 15 residues in the CDR3. Unmatched junction bases numbered 14, after V lost 8 bases and J lost 9 bases.